The clone carrying this T cell receptor (beta chain) is labeled as medium-sized. The sort gate was single viable CD3+CD4+CD8-CD45RO+ cells for memory CD4+ T cells. The record originates from a study of memory CD4+ T cells and cytomegalovirus serostatus. The V and J ends lost 1 base and 5 bases respectively, with 17 bases between them. The CDR3 spans 16 residues. Per the germline V gene, CDR1 is KGHSH and CDR2 is LQKENI. Sequencing used immunoSEQ multiplex PCR; TCRdb keeps in-frame clones, though not all of them. The sample has around 76,000 clones, under 80% seen once; the top ten hold 2.6%. The chain is built from TRBV18 and TRBJ2-5, with D perhaps assigned TRBD1 or TRBD2 (6 bases each). The sequencing sample was made of memory CD4+ T cells from blood. The receptor comes from an adult in good health and CMV-seropositive. The CDR3 DNA reads as TGTGCCAGCTCACCACGGGTCGGAGGGGGAGAGGAGACCCAGTACTTC. It encodes CASSPRVGGGEETQYF.